This T cell receptor beta chain was documented in a study of vaccination effects on CD4 cells after COVID-19. Study details: Of the BNT162b2 and mRNA-1273 vaccines, participants received two doses of one or the other. The study, taken as a whole, reports: After vaccination of healthy people, only 1 of 255 vaccine-induced clones cross-reacted with common cold coronaviruses.

This clone was recorded only once. No antigen is known for it. The CDR3 length is 18 residues. TCRdb's copy holds only in-frame clones and misses some; the assay was immunoSEQ multiplex PCR. The data show 70,000 or so clones, around 76% seen once. Antigen-specific CD4+ T cells were first expanded with viral peptide pools by the ViraFEST assay and only then sequenced. Once cultured for approximately eleven days, the cells underwent separation to obtain CD4+ T cells. In the vaccine recipients, nucleocapsid antibodies were negative and there was no prior SARS-CoV-2 infection. Some 2 million PBMC were seeded per well and grown in the presence of about 9.5 IU/ml IL-2 and around 9 ug/ml peptides. Half-medium exchanges with IL-2 medium took place on days 3 and 7.

This receptor was identified in a human donor who received a COVID-19 vaccine. The specimen was CD4+ T cells from PBMCs cultured with SARS-CoV-2 spike peptides, collected before COVID-19 vaccination. This chain uses TRBV1 with TRBJ1-5. TRBV1 has pseudogene status. The CDR3 spells CTSSQDPWELYSNQPQHF. The CDR3 DNA sequence: TGCACCAGCAGCCAAGATCCCTGGGAGCTTTATAGCAATCAGCCCCAGCATTTT.